This entry lists 24 T cell receptor beta chains sequenced from one sample in a study of CD8 T cells in ankylosing spondylitis. TCRdb analysed the 5' RACE reads with MiXCR anew, one entry per CDR3 protein. The sample consists of approximately 190,000 distinct CDR3 sequences, 10% to 15% of them appearing once. The source material was blood, either unsorted or a sorted T cell fraction (not recorded which). The receptors here all came from a female donor with ankylosing spondylitis or in good health (not recorded which).

There are many counts of this clonotype. A read error may produce the germline difference seen at one junction end. The rearrangement joins TRBV7-7 to TRBJ2-3; 10 bases match TRBD1. The CDR3 has 16 amino acids. Germline-derived CDR1 and CDR2 are SSHAT and FNYEAQ (reference sequence). The CDR3 loop reads CASSLGRTGGMNTQYF. The CDR3 bases are TGTGCTAGCAGCTTAGGAAGGACAGGGGGAATGAATACGCAGTATTTT.

This clonotype was seen a few times. V usage is TRBV29-1 and J usage is TRBJ2-2; D is possibly TRBD2 (5 bases). Between the trimmed V and J ends, which lost 4 bases and 9 bases, there was a span of 12 bases. This CDR3 region has 12 residues. Germline-derived CDR1 and CDR2 are SQVTM and ANQGSEA. CDR3 sequence (DNA): TGCAGCGTTGTGACTATCGTTCGGGAGCTGTTTTTT. This gives the protein CSVVTIVRELFF.

This clonotype was seen at least ten times. The chain combines TRBV29-1 with TRBJ1-2, with no clear D. CDR1 SQVTM and CDR2 ANQGSEA come from the germline V gene. The CDR3 has 13 amino acids. DNA for the CDR3: TGCACCGACCTCCCAAGCTTCCCCTATGGCTACACCTTC. Protein sequence: CTDLPSFPYGYTF. The complete variable domain, with remaining parts taken from reference TRBV29-1 and TRBJ1-2, reads SAVISQKPSRDICQRGTSLTIQCQVDSQVTMMFWYRQQPGQSLTLIATANQGSEATYESGFVIDKFPISRPNLTFSTLTVSNMSPEDSSIYLCTDLPSFPYGYTFGSGTRLTVV.

This clonotype was seen many times. The genes are TRBV5-1 and TRBJ2-1, with TRBD2 identical over 8 bases. Germline V gene data show CDR1 as SGHRS and CDR2 as YFSETQ. V dropped 4 bases and J dropped 6; count of bases not matched to a gene: 12. The CDR3 contains 16 residues. The CDR3 nucleotides are TGCGCCAGCAGCCCCTCGACTAGCGTGCGGAGCAATGAGCAGTTCTTC. It encodes CASSPSTSVRSNEQFF.

This chain joins TRBV7-8 and TRBJ2-1, with D perhaps matching TRBD1 (5 bases). Trimming left V 4 bases short and J 0 bases short, with 16 bases between. This CDR3 spans 17 amino acids. Germline V CDR1 and CDR2: SGHVS, FQNEAQ. CDR3 in amino acids: CASSYVLRVLSYNEQFF. CDR3 DNA: TGTGCCAGCAGCTACGTACTCAGGGTCCTCTCCTACAATGAGCAGTTCTTC.

In its sample, this clonotype was seen many times. V is TRBV12-3 or TRBV12-4 and J is TRBJ1-5, with D unresolved. V dropped 2 bases and J dropped 6 bases, with 11 bases sitting between them. The CDR3 runs 14 residues. CDR3 sequence: CASSLTGSSQPQHF. The CDR3 nucleotides are TGTGCCAGCAGTTTAACGGGGAGTTCTCAGCCCCAGCATTTT.

This clonotype was recorded many times. This CDR3 reads CASSLAHRVVFTDTQYF. The CDR3, as DNA: TGCGCCAGCAGCTTGGCCCACAGGGTAGTTTTCACAGATACGCAGTATTTT. The gene calls are TRBV5-1 and TRBJ2-3, with a weak D call TRBD1 (6 bases). This CDR3 is built from 17 residues. Germline V CDR1 and CDR2: SGHRS, YFSETQ. Between the trimmed V and J ends, which lost 0 bases and 2 bases, there was a span of 16 bases.

This clonotype has only a few counts. The chain carries TRBV5-1 and TRBJ2-1; TRBD1 aligns across 8 bases. The CDR3 has 16 residues. V shed 4 bases, J shed 5 bases, and the junction held 11 bases outside the gene matches. The germline gives CDR1 SGHRS, CDR2 YFSETQ. CDR3 residues: CASSVPRGLSDNEQFF. In DNA form, the CDR3 reads TGCGCCAGCAGCGTACCCAGGGGGCTATCCGACAATGAGCAGTTCTTC.

The rearrangement joins TRBV5-1 to TRBJ1-1; D may be TRBD1 (6 bases). Germline V gene data show CDR1 as SGHRS and CDR2 as YFSETQ. V dropped 5 bases and J dropped 4 bases, with 15 bases sitting between them. The CDR3 covers 14 residues. Written as DNA, the CDR3 is TGCGCCAGCAGGGACGGGGGCGCGTCCACTGAAGCTTTCTTT. Its protein is CASRDGGASTEAFF. Looking up the rest from reference TRBV5-1 and TRBJ1-1 gives the full variable domain: KAGVTQTPRYLIKTRGQQVTLSCSPISGHRSVSWYQQTPGQGLQFLFEYFSETQRNKGNFPGRFSGRQFSNSRSEMNVSTLELGDSALYLCASRDGGASTEAFFGQGTRLTVV.

The V call is TRBV19, the J call TRBJ1-5, with TRBD1 matching 8 bases. Near its end, the DNA agrees better with TRBJ2-3, so the J call may be wrong. The CDR3 loop spans 15 amino acids. Germline CDR1 LNHDA, CDR2 SQIVND (reference sequence). CDR3 nucleotide sequence: TGTGCCAGTATCGGCGGACAGGGTGGTTTTCAGCCCCAGTATTTT. It translates to CASIGGQGGFQPQYF.

This clonotype has just one count. One base away lies a much larger clone, so this may be a sequencing read error. The rearrangement links TRBV7-8 to TRBJ2-1, with 7 bases that match TRBD1. CDR3 length: 13 residues. Germline CDR1 is SGHVS and CDR2 is FQNEAQ. The CDR3 region is CASGLGRGYEQFF. DNA for the CDR3: TGTGCCAGCGGCTTGGGCAGGGGGTATGAGCAGTTCTTC.

This clonotype was seen more than once but under ten times. This chain joins TRBV30 and TRBJ1-2, with D possibly matching TRBD1 (6 bases). Trimming took off 3 bases at V and 2 bases at J, with 16 bases between the two ends. Germline CDR1 GTSNPN, CDR2 SVGIG (reference sequence). The CDR3 loop spans 15 amino acids. The CDR3 DNA reads TGTGCCTGGAGAGTCCTGGCAGGGGCCAACTATGGCTACACCTTC. Translation: CAWRVLAGANYGYTF. Drawing the rest from reference TRBV30 and TRBJ1-2, the complete variable domain is SQTIHQWPATLVQPVGSPLSLECTVEGTSNPNLYWYRQAAGRGLQLLFYSVGIGQISSEVPQNLSASRPQDRQFILSSKKLLLSDSGFYLCAWRVLAGANYGYTFGSGTRLTVV.

This clonotype was found many times. V and J are TRBV11-2 and TRBJ1-4, with 9 nucleotides matching TRBD1. The germline CDR1 and CDR2 sequences are SGHAT and FQNNGV. CDR3 length equals 16 residues. Unmatched junction bases numbered 12, after V lost 5 bases and J lost 8 bases. The CDR3 reads CASSTTVGQGREKLFF. As DNA, the CDR3 is TGTGCCAGCAGCACTACGGTGGGACAGGGTAGGGAAAAACTGTTTTTT.

Note on this clonotype: The germline gene is not matched at one end of the junction; a read error may be the cause. This chain connects TRBV24-1 to TRBJ2-1; tentatively, D is TRBD1 (6 bases). The germline V gene encodes CDR1 KGHDR and CDR2 SFDVKD. This CDR3 has 15 residues. CDR3 in DNA: TGTGCCACCAGAGATTTGGGGAACAGGGCGGGTGAGCAGTTCTTC. Translation: CATRDLGNRAGEQFF.

This clonotype was observed many times. The rearrangement uses TRBV25-1 and TRBJ2-2, with 13 bases identical to TRBD2. This CDR3 has 16 amino acids. The V segment lost 4 bases and the J segment 5 bases; nucleotides outside the gene matches: 4. The germline V gene encodes CDR1 MGHDK and CDR2 SYGVNS. Here the CDR3 DNA reads TGTGCCAGCAGTGCCGGACTAGCGGGAGTGACCGGGGAGCTGTTTTTT. Protein product: CASSAGLAGVTGELFF.

This clonotype showed up many times. The chain employs TRBV27 and TRBJ2-1; 10 bases line up with TRBD2. In germline, CDR1 is MNHEY, CDR2 SMNVEV (reference sequence). V lost 3 bases, J lost 7 bases, and 6 bases stayed unmatched. The length of the CDR3 is 15 residues. Here the CDR3 reads CASSLIAGGLNEQFF. Here the CDR3 DNA reads TGTGCCAGCAGTTTGATAGCGGGAGGCCTGAATGAGCAGTTCTTC.

This chain links TRBV5-5 with TRBJ2-7; weak D call: TRBD1 (5 bases). V shed 0 bases and J shed 0 bases, with 16 bases lying between them. This CDR3 comprises 17 residues. CDR1 SGHKS and CDR2 YYEKEE come from the germline V gene (reference sequence). The DNA for the CDR3 is TGTGCCAGCAGCTTGGTGACAGTGAGTTCGGGCTCCTACGAGCAGTACTTC. This sequence encodes CASSLVTVSSGSYEQYF.

A word on this clonotype: A much bigger clone sits one base away, suggesting this may be a read error. This sequence joins TRBV6-1 and TRBJ2-7, with D unresolved. The V gene's germline CDR1 is MNHNS and CDR2 SASEGT. The CDR3 extends over 13 amino acids. CDR3 nucleotides: TGTGCCAGCTGTGACACGCGGAACAGCGAGCAGTACTTC. Protein product: CASCDTRNSEQYF.

In this sample, this clonotype turned up a few times. The chain employs TRBV11-2 and TRBJ2-2; 7 nucleotides match TRBD2. Unmatched junction bases numbered 9, after V lost 5 bases and J lost 6 bases. Germline lookup yields CDR1 SGHAT and CDR2 FQNNGV. CDR3 length: 15 residues. The CDR3 DNA follows: TGTGCCAGCAGCCCGGTCGTGGCGGGAGCCGGGGAGCTGTTTTTT. Its translation is CASSPVVAGAGELFF.

With respect to this clonotype: A much more abundant neighbour one base away suggests this may be a read error. V usage is TRBV7-2 and J usage is TRBJ1-4, with D unresolved. CDR3 length: 14 amino acids. CDR1 and CDR2 (germline): SGHTA, FQGNSA. The CDR3 is CASSFGVLNEKLLF. CDR3 sequence (DNA): TGTGCCAGCAGCTTTGGGGTCCTTAATGAAAAACTGCTTTTT.

The sample holds many counts of this clonotype. The CDR3, as DNA: TGCGCCAGCAGCCAAGGCGCCCGGGATGAGCAGTTCTTC. Translated: CASSQGARDEQFF. The chain carries TRBV4-3 and TRBJ2-1; D is uncertain. The CDR3 has 13 residues. The ends were cut back, 1 base at V and 8 bases at J, with 9 bases in the middle. Germline V gives CDR1 LGHNA, CDR2 YSLEER.

This clonotype has at least ten counts. J is TRBJ1-5 and V is TRBV19; the match to TRBD1 covers 8 bases. The V gene end was trimmed by 8 bases and the J gene end by 7 bases; junction bases not matched to a gene: 7. This CDR3 is 13 amino acids long. Germline V gene lookup returns CDR1 LNHDA and CDR2 SQIVND (reference sequence). CDR3: CASHTGGRQPQHF. DNA for the CDR3: TGTGCCAGTCATACAGGGGGGAGACAGCCCCAGCATTTT.

This clonotype has only a few counts. The chain has TRBV6-2 or TRBV6-3 and TRBJ2-3; the match to TRBD1 covers 7 bases. CDR1 and CDR2 from the germline V gene are MNHEY and SVGEGT. The length of the CDR3 is 14 residues. The ends lost 8 bases at V and 2 bases at J; junction bases unmatched: 7. In nucleotides, the CDR3 is TGTGCCAGCTCGAGGGGGCAGGTCACAGATACGCAGTATTTT. Translating gives CASSRGQVTDTQYF.

This clonotype was detected ten times or more. The rearrangement uses TRBV6-1 and TRBJ2-5; 8 nucleotides align to TRBD2. J was trimmed by 5 bases and V by 6 bases; bases with no gene match: 11. The CDR3 has 15 amino acids. Germline CDR1 is MNHNS and CDR2 is SASEGT. CDR3 DNA: TGTGCCAGCAGCCGCGGGAGGACGGGTGCCGAGACCCAGTACTTC. It specifies CASSRGRTGAETQYF.